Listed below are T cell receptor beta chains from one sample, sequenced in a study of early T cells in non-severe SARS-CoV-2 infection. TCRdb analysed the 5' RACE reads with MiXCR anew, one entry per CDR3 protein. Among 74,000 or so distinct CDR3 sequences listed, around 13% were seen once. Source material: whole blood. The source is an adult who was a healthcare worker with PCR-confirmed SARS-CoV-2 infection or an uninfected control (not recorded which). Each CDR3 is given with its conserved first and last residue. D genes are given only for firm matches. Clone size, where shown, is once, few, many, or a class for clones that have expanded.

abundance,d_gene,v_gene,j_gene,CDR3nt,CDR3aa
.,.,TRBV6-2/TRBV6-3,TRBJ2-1,TGTGCCAGCAGTGTACAGGTATACAATGAGCAGTTCTTC,CASSVQVYNEQFF
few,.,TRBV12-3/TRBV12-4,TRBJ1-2,TGTGCCAGCTTATTAGGGGGTAACTATGGCTACACCTTC,CASLLGGNYGYTF
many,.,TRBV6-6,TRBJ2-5,TGTGCCAGCAGTTCCTCGACTGTTTTATGGGAGACCCAGTACTTC,CASSSSTVLWETQYF
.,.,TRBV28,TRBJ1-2,TGTGCCAGCATCGAGGCGGGACACCGAATAGCTAACTATGGCTACACCTTC,CASIEAGHRIANYGYTF
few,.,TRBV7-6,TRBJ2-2,TGTGCCAGCAGCTTCACAGGGTGGGAAACCGGGGAGCTGTTTTTT,CASSFTGWETGELFF
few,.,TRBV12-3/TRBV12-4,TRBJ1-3,TGTGCCAGCAGTTTTACAGCTTACTCTGGAAACACCATATATTTT,CASSFTAYSGNTIYF
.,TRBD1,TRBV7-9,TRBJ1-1,TGTGCCAGCAGCCGAGGGACAGCCCCGAACACTGAAGCTTTCTTT,CASSRGTAPNTEAFF
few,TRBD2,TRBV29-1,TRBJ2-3,TGCAGCTCCCAGGGAGGGCGAGCGGGCCCAGATACGCAGTATTTT,CSSQGGRAGPDTQYF
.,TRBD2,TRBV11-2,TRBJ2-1,TGTGCCAGCAGCCCCGGACTAGCGGGGACAGATGAGCAGTTCTTC,CASSPGLAGTDEQFF
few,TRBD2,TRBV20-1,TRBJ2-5,TGCAGTGCTAGAGGCCTGACCCGGGAGGGCCTCGGGGAGACCCAGTACTTC,CSARGLTREGLGETQYF
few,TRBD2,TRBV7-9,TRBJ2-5,TGTGCCAGCAGCTCCCAGCGGGAGGTTACCCAAGAGACCCAGTACTTC,CASSSQREVTQETQYF
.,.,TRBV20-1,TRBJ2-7,TGCAGTGCTAGATCCGATTACTCCTACGAGCAGTACTTC,CSARSDYSYEQYF
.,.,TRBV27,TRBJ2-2,TGTGCCAGCAGTTCGTACAGGCGCCCAGACACCGGGGAGCTGTTTTTT,CASSSYRRPDTGELFF
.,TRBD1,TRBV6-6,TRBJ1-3,TGTGCCAGCAGTTACCCACACCAAGACCAGGGGGTTAACGCTGGAAACACCATATATTTT,CASSYPHQDQGVNAGNTIYF
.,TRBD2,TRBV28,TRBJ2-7,TGTGCCAGCAGCCTCACTACTAGCGGGATATGGGAGCAGTACTTC,CASSLTTSGIWEQYF
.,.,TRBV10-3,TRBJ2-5,TGTGCCACCTCCCTTGGGGAGACCCAGTACTTC,CATSLGETQYF
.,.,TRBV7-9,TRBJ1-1,TGTGCCAGTCATATTGGGTCCCTGAACACTGAAGCTTTCTTT,CASHIGSLNTEAFF